Following are 24 T cell receptor beta chains from one sample sequenced in a study of blood T cell repertoires in COVID-19. Measured with immunoSEQ multiplex PCR; TCRdb has only the in-frame clones, and not every one. The sample includes roughly 45,000 clones, about three quarters of them seen just once. Sequencing was done on a sample of peripheral blood. The receptors here all came from a woman aged 65 to 85 with acute or convalescent COVID-19.

The table lists this clone with a count of one. The chain joins TRBV5-6 to TRBJ1-1, with 10 bases identical to TRBD1. Germline assignment: CDR1 SGHDT and CDR2 YYEEEE. The CDR3 has 15 amino acids. V gave up 0 bases and J gave up 7 bases; unmatched junction bases: 6. CDR3 sequence: CASSLAGTGDVEAFF. The CDR3 nucleotides are TGTGCCAGCAGCTTGGCCGGGACAGGGGACGTTGAAGCTTTCTTT.

The gene calls are TRBV7-2 and TRBJ1-6, with D hard to call. The germline V and J ends were trimmed by 3 bases and 6 bases, with 12 bases remaining between them. In germline, CDR1 is SGHTA, CDR2 FQGNSA. The CDR3 is 15 amino acids. This CDR3 reads CASSLFPGRNSPLHF. CDR3 in DNA: TGTGCCAGCAGCTTGTTTCCAGGTCGTAATTCACCCCTCCACTTT.

The gene calls are TRBV4-1 and TRBJ2-3, with 12 positions matching TRBD2. This CDR3 is built from 16 residues. With 4 bases clipped from V and 2 bases from J, the junction kept 4 bases outside the gene matches. CDR1 and CDR2 from the germline V gene are MGHRA and YSYEKL. The CDR3 DNA reads as TGCGCCAGCAGCCTCGGGACTAGCGGGCACACAGATACGCAGTATTTT. It is translated as CASSLGTSGHTDTQYF.

This clone was detected once. The J gene is TRBJ2-2, the V gene TRBV7-5; the D call TRBD1 from the table was never checked on the DNA. TRBV7-5 counts as a pseudogene. The CDR3 spans 17 residues. This CDR3 is CARRLISGQGVTGELFF. The CDR3 nucleotides read TGTGCCAGAAGGCTGATCTCGGGACAGGGAGTCACCGGGGAGCTGTTTTTT.

This chain joins TRBV5-1 and TRBJ2-7, with a tentative D call TRBD1 (6 bases). Germline lookup yields CDR1 SGHRS and CDR2 YFSETQ. CDR3 size: 13 residues. The V gene lost 4 bases and the J gene lost 0 bases, with 8 bases spanning the gap. CDR3 coding DNA: TGCGCCAGCAGCGGGACAAGCTCCTACGAGCAGTACTTC. It is translated as CASSGTSSYEQYF. The full variable domain, with the rest looked up from reference TRBV5-1 and TRBJ2-7, is KAGVTQTPRYLIKTRGQQVTLSCSPISGHRSVSWYQQTPGQGLQFLFEYFSETQRNKGNFPGRFSGRQFSNSRSEMNVSTLELGDSALYLCASSGTSSYEQYFGPGTRLTVT.

The chain joins TRBV28 to TRBJ2-2; 9 bases map to TRBD1. Trimming cost V 4 bases and J 5 bases; bases outside gene matches: 5. The CDR3 has 15 amino acids. Germline V gene lookup returns CDR1 MDHEN and CDR2 SYDVKM. The CDR3 reads CASSWTGVRTGELFF. The CDR3 DNA reads as TGTGCCAGCAGTTGGACAGGGGTAAGGACCGGGGAGCTGTTTTTT.

J is TRBJ2-4 and V is TRBV5-6; D not resolved. The CDR3 extends over 13 amino acids. The V and J ends lost 0 bases and 8 bases respectively, with 9 bases between them. In germline, CDR1 is SGHDT, CDR2 YYEEEE. This CDR3 is CASSLAVLHIQYF. For the CDR3, the DNA is TGTGCCAGCAGCTTGGCGGTGTTACACATTCAGTACTTC.

Notes on this clone: The same CDR3 is also encoded by other DNA sequences in this sample. The chain carries TRBV28 and TRBJ1-2, with 7 nucleotides matching TRBD1. This CDR3 is built from 15 residues. The germline V gene encodes CDR1 MDHEN and CDR2 SYDVKM. The trim removed 4 bases at V and 8 bases at J, leaving 13 bases unmatched. CDR3 bases: TGTGCCAGCAGTTCCTTGGATCGACAGGGATGGGGCTACACCTTC. Protein: CASSSLDRQGWGYTF.

V is TRBV3-1 (or the pseudogene TRBV3-2) and J is TRBJ2-2; TRBD2 is a possible D gene (6 bases). Germline V CDR1 and CDR2: LGHDT, YNNKEL (reference sequence). The CDR3 contains 13 residues. Trimming stripped 5 bases from V and 6 bases from J, with 10 bases between. CDR3 nucleotide sequence: TGTGCCAGCAGCAATCGGGGGTCCGGGGAGCTGTTTTTT. Translating gives CASSNRGSGELFF.

This clone was seen a few times. V is TRBV11-1 and J is TRBJ2-3; D remains unclear. Per germline, CDR1 SGHAT and CDR2 FQDESV (reference sequence). V shed 2 bases and J shed 2 bases, with 8 bases lying between them. The CDR3 sequence is 14 residues long. For the CDR3, the DNA is TGTGCCAGCAGCTTATTACGAGACACAGATACGCAGTATTTT. It yields the protein CASSLLRDTDTQYF.

This chain links TRBV4-1 with TRBJ2-7; D is perhaps TRBD2 (6 bases). The CDR3 loop spans 13 amino acids. Germline values: CDR1 MGHRA, CDR2 YSYEKL. Between the trimmed V and J ends, which lost 4 bases and 6 bases, there was a span of 13 bases. The CDR3 bases are TGCGCCAGCAGCCTTGGATTGGAGGGCGAGCAGTACTTC. Amino acids: CASSLGLEGEQYF.

V gene TRBV7-3 combines with J gene TRBJ2-2, with D possibly matching TRBD2 (6 bases). V was shortened by 8 bases and J by 4 bases, with 14 bases between the two germline ends. Germline values: CDR1 SGHTA, CDR2 FQGTGA. The CDR3 contains 14 residues. The CDR3 loop reads CASSRDFSTGELFF. The CDR3 DNA sequence: TGTGCCAGCTCACGGGACTTCTCCACCGGGGAGCTGTTTTTT.

This clone was counted a single time. The chain employs TRBV15 and TRBJ2-5, with 10 bases fitting TRBD1. V gave up 2 bases and J gave up 4 bases; unmatched junction bases: 7. Per the germline V gene, CDR1 is LNHNV and CDR2 is YYDKDF (reference sequence). The CDR3 length is 16 residues. CDR3 protein: CATSRRTTGGVETQYF. The CDR3 DNA reads TGTGCCACCAGCAGACGTACGACAGGGGGCGTAGAGACCCAGTACTTC.

The gene calls are TRBV2 and TRBJ2-1; TRBD1 is a possible D gene (5 bases). V lost 4 bases to trimming and J lost 6 bases, with 19 bases between them. The length of the CDR3 is 16 residues. Looked up from germline, CDR1 is SNHLY and CDR2 is FYNNEI. In nucleotides, the CDR3 is TGTGCCAGCAGTGCCGACAGTTTCGCCCGCCCCAATGAGCAGTTCTTC. Translating gives CASSADSFARPNEQFF.

This clone has just a few counts. This chain links TRBV10-3 with TRBJ2-7; D not resolved. Trimming cost V 6 bases and J 2 bases, with 5 bases left between them. Germline V CDR1 and CDR2: ENHRY, SYGVKD. The CDR3 has 11 residues. The DNA for the CDR3 is TGTGCCATCAGGGCAGCCTACGAGCAGTACTTC. This encodes CAIRAAYEQYF.

J is TRBJ2-7 and V is TRBV6-5, with 8 bases identical to TRBD1. The CDR3 runs 13 residues. The germline CDR1 and CDR2 sequences are MNHEY and SVGAGI. The ends lost 6 bases at V and 3 bases at J; junction bases unmatched: 4. The CDR3 region has the DNA TGTGCCAGCAGGGAGGGACAGGACTACGAGCAGTACTTC. Protein product: CASREGQDYEQYF.

The V gene is TRBV19, the J gene TRBJ2-5; 8 nucleotides align to TRBD1. Germline lookup yields CDR1 LNHDA and CDR2 SQIVND (reference sequence). CDR3 length: 15 amino acids. With 1 base clipped from V and 2 bases from J, the junction kept 3 bases outside the gene matches. CDR3 in DNA: TGTGCCAGTAGTATAGGGACAGGGCGACAAGAGACCCAGTACTTC. This sequence encodes CASSIGTGRQETQYF.

The chain uses TRBV28 and TRBJ1-2; no firm D call. V was shortened by 8 bases and J by 5 bases, with 15 bases between the two germline ends. Germline CDR1 is MDHEN and CDR2 is SYDVKM. The CDR3 has 13 residues. CDR3 DNA sequence: TGTGCCAGCTTTGACTTGGGGAGATATGGCTACACCTTC. Protein sequence: CASFDLGRYGYTF.

The J gene is TRBJ2-7, the V gene TRBV18, with D possibly being TRBD2 (5 bases). Germline V lookup: CDR1 KGHSH, CDR2 LQKENI. There are 12 residues in the CDR3. Trimming stripped 5 bases from V and 3 bases from J, with 8 bases between. The CDR3 loop reads CASSFGNYEQYF. The CDR3, as DNA: TGTGCCAGCTCATTCGGGAACTACGAGCAGTACTTC. The whole variable domain, filled in from reference TRBV18 and TRBJ2-7, reads NAGVMQNPRHLVRRRGQEARLRCSPMKGHSHVYWYRQLPEEGLKFMVYLQKENIIDESGMPKERFSAEFPKEGPSILRIQQVVRGDSAAYFCASSFGNYEQYFGPGTRLTVT.

The V call is TRBV5-6, the J call TRBJ1-2; weak D call: TRBD1 (6 bases). Germline V gives CDR1 SGHDT, CDR2 YYEEEE. Trimming removed 1 base from V and 4 bases from J, with 23 bases in between. The CDR3 runs 18 residues. In DNA form, the CDR3 reads TGTGCCAGCAGCTTGCTCGTTGGGCCAGGGGTTCGAGTCTATGGCTACACCTTC. This gives the protein CASSLLVGPGVRVYGYTF. Based on the CDR3 plus reference TRBV5-6 and TRBJ1-2, the full variable domain is DAGVTQSPTHLIKTRGQQVTLRCSPKSGHDTVSWYQQALGQGPQFIFQYYEEEERQRGNFPDRFSGHQFPNYSSELNVNALLLGDSALYLCASSLLVGPGVRVYGYTFGSGTRLTVV.

The chain uses TRBV27 and TRBJ1-5; D is unresolved. Trimming removed 5 bases at V and 4 bases at J, with 12 bases between. The CDR3 covers 14 residues. From germline, CDR1 is MNHEY and CDR2 SMNVEV (reference sequence). CDR3 DNA: TGTGCCAGCAGTCCGGGATGGGAAAATCAGCCCCAGCATTTT. Protein product: CASSPGWENQPQHF.

The chain links TRBV5-1 to TRBJ2-7; the D gene is possibly TRBD2 (6 bases). The V gene's germline CDR1 is SGHRS and CDR2 YFSETQ. This CDR3 spans 15 amino acids. V lost 4 bases and J lost 2, with 16 bases in between. The DNA for the CDR3 is TGCGCCAGCAGCCCGGAGGCTAGCGCAACCTACGAGCAGTACTTC. This gives the protein CASSPEASATYEQYF.

This rearrangement joins TRBV10-3 to TRBJ1-4; 8 nucleotides match TRBD1. V was pared by 4 bases and J by 8 bases, with 6 bases of the junction left unmatched. The CDR3 length is 14 residues. Germline V CDR1 and CDR2: ENHRY, SYGVKD. CDR3 residues: CAISGTGRGEKLFF. As DNA, the CDR3 is TGTGCCATCAGTGGGACAGGGAGAGGAGAAAAACTGTTTTTT.

The rearrangement uses TRBV19 and TRBJ1-6; D uncertain. Germline-derived CDR1 and CDR2 are LNHDA and SQIVND (reference sequence). V lost 4 bases, J lost 7 bases, and 11 bases lay in between. This CDR3 has 14 amino acids. The CDR3 reads CASSRLGNNSPLHF. CDR3 nucleotide sequence: TGTGCCAGTAGTAGGCTTGGTAACAATTCACCCCTCCACTTT.